These T cell receptor beta chains were read from a single sample in a study of T cells in Graves' hyperthyroidism and ophthalmopathy. One entry per CDR3 protein results from TCRdb running MiXCR on the multiplex PCR reads. The profile shows hundreds of thousands of distinct CDR3 sequences, approximately 15% of them singletons. The sequencing input was blood. These receptors were collected from a woman aged 40 to 49 with Graves' ophthalmopathy. CDR3s include the opening cysteine and the closing phenylalanine or tryptophan. Size tells how often a clone was seen (once, few, many) or the class of an expanded clone, and some rows leave it out.

J: TRBJ2-2; V: TRBV5-1; size: few; CDR3: CASSFYGDSTGELFF
J: TRBJ2-7; V: TRBV27; size: many; CDR3: CASSSRVEGEQYF
J: TRBJ2-7; V: TRBV9; size: few; CDR3: CASSVEGASYEQYF
J: TRBJ1-2; V: TRBV5-5; size: many; CDR3: CASSRFWGNYGYTF
J: TRBJ2-7; V: TRBV6-1; size: many; CDR3: CASRASSSYEQYF
J: TRBJ2-7; V: TRBV28; size: many; CDR3: CASRRDNSGTYEQYF
J: TRBJ1-2; V: TRBV4-1; size: NA; CDR3: CASSVGRVYGYTF
J: TRBJ2-7; V: TRBV12-3/TRBV12-4; size: NA; CDR3: CASSLNLGHEQYF
J: TRBJ1-1; V: TRBV3-1; size: few; CDR3: CASSQDQEGPQVRTEAFF
J: TRBJ2-7; V: TRBV28; size: few; CDR3: CASKLNTGTTYEQYF
J: TRBJ1-2; V: TRBV12-3/TRBV12-4; size: many; CDR3: CASSRDGADYGYTF
J: TRBJ1-5; V: TRBV4-2; size: few; CDR3: CASSQERTGGRPNQPQHF
J: TRBJ2-7; V: TRBV3-1; size: few; CDR3: CASSQVGPSGRFYEQYF
J: TRBJ2-7; V: TRBV6-1; size: NA; CDR3: CASSGPAGGPEQYF
J: TRBJ2-7; V: TRBV4-3; size: NA; CDR3: CASSQGREISYEQYF
J: TRBJ2-2; V: TRBV24-1; size: many; CDR3: CATTPTRDPGADTGELFF
J: TRBJ2-4; V: TRBV2; size: many; CDR3: CASSGGGMNIQYF
J: TRBJ2-6; V: TRBV12-3/TRBV12-4; size: many; CDR3: CASSSSGANVLTF
J: TRBJ1-2; V: TRBV12-3/TRBV12-4; size: many; CDR3: CASSLVGAGEYVYGYTF
J: TRBJ2-7; V: TRBV28; size: many; CDR3: CAGSLQGFEQYF
J: TRBJ1-5; V: TRBV28; size: many; CDR3: CASVGHGAVSNQPQHF
J: TRBJ1-5; V: TRBV2; size: NA; CDR3: CASTVTEDQPQHF
J: TRBJ1-3; V: TRBV30; size: many; CDR3: CAWSSPGNTIYF
J: TRBJ2-7; V: TRBV25-1; size: many; CDR3: CASTGTGGEQYF
J: TRBJ2-7; V: TRBV20-1; size: many; CDR3: CSARSGIRTYEQYF
J: TRBJ2-7; V: TRBV12-3/TRBV12-4; size: many; CDR3: CASSLDTAYEQYF
J: TRBJ2-7; V: TRBV7-2; size: many; CDR3: CASSLAGGSAYEQYF
J: TRBJ2-7; V: TRBV4-3; size: many; CDR3: CASSQEPPLAGAYEQYF
J: TRBJ2-4; V: TRBV19; size: few; CDR3: CASNPGTSTLAKNIQYF
J: TRBJ1-1; V: TRBV12-3/TRBV12-4; size: many; CDR3: CASTLGALPMNTEAFF
J: TRBJ2-2; V: TRBV20-1; size: NA; CDR3: CSAFEAGRPNTGELFF
J: TRBJ1-2; V: TRBV30; size: few; CDR3: CAWSKGTGGYTF
J: TRBJ2-2; V: TRBV11-2; size: few; CDR3: CASSLRLADTGELFF
J: TRBJ2-5; V: TRBV29-1; size: many; CDR3: CSVHRERKTQYF
J: TRBJ1-3; V: TRBV7-2; size: NA; CDR3: CASRRTDSGNTIYF
J: TRBJ1-2; V: TRBV6-2/TRBV6-3; size: many; CDR3: CASRARTGFNYGYTF
J: TRBJ1-1; V: TRBV6-1; size: NA; CDR3: CASSPRTGLQAFF
J: TRBJ2-5; V: TRBV20-1; size: many; CDR3: CSARGTSGKQRRQETQYF
J: TRBJ2-7; V: TRBV28; size: many; CDR3: CASRIGGRVEQYF
J: TRBJ2-5; V: TRBV6-2/TRBV6-3; size: NA; CDR3: CASRDRGRRPQYF
J: TRBJ2-7; V: TRBV24-1; size: many; CDR3: CATSVARNGRYEQYF